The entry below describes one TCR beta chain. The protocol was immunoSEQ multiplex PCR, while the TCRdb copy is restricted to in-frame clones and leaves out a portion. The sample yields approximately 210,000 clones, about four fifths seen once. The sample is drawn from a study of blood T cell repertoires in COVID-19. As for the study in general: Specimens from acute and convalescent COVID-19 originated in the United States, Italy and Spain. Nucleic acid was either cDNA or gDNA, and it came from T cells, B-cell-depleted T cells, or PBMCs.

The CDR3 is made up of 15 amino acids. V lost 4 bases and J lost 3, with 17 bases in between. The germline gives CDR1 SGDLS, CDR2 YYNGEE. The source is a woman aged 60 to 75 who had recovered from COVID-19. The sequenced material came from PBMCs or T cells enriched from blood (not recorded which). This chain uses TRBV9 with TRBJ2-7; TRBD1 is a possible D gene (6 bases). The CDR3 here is CASSPGVGANYEQYF. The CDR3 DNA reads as TGTGCCAGCAGCCCAGGGGTCGGGGCCAACTACGAGCAGTACTTC.